Listed below are T cell receptor beta chains from one sample, sequenced in a study of cytomegalovirus exposure and HLA in healthy donors. TCRdb's copy holds only in-frame clones and misses some; the assay was immunoSEQ multiplex PCR. Among roughly 110,000 clones listed, about 60% were seen once. The sample was PBMCs. The receptors originated from a woman aged 30 to 39 in good health and CMV-seronegative. The CDR3 runs from the conserved cysteine through the conserved F or W. A D gene is named only where the DNA matches it firmly. Size is stated for part of the rows, as once, few or many counts, or as a class when the clone is expanded.

TRBD2 | TRBJ2-1 | 16 | TRBV2 | NA | CASSSSGQSSYNEQFF | TGTGCCAGCAGTTCTAGCGGCCAGAGCTCCTACAATGAGCAGTTCTTC
TRBD1 | TRBJ2-3 | 15 | TRBV27 | few | CASKEGQGAADTQYF | TGTGCCAGCAAGGAGGGACAGGGGGCAGCAGATACGCAGTATTTT
NA | TRBJ2-7 | 17 | TRBV7-8 | NA | CASSWGTIAERAYEQYF | TGTGCCAGCAGCTGGGGAACCATAGCGGAAAGAGCCTACGAGCAGTACTTC
TRBD2 | TRBJ2-3 | 13 | TRBV25-1 | NA | CASTYGLADTQYF | TGTGCCAGCACTTATGGACTAGCGGATACGCAGTATTTT
TRBD2 | TRBJ2-7 | 15 | TRBV5-1 | few | CASSSQGLADYEQYF | TGCGCCAGCAGCTCTCAGGGACTAGCGGACTACGAGCAGTACTTC
TRBD2 | TRBJ2-2 | 16 | TRBV11-1 | few | CASSSLAGLNTGELFF | TGTGCCAGCAGCTCATTAGCGGGTCTGAACACCGGGGAGCTGTTTTTT
TRBD2 | TRBJ2-2 | 15 | TRBV10-1 | NA | CASSPSGRRAGELFF | TGCGCCAGCAGCCCTAGCGGGAGAAGAGCCGGGGAGCTGTTTTTT
TRBD1 | TRBJ1-6 | 19 | TRBV10-2 | NA | CASSALIPAGGPNNSPLHF | TGCGCCAGCAGTGCCCTTATACCCGCAGGGGGCCCTAATAATTCACCCCTCCACTTT
TRBD1 | TRBJ1-5 | 17 | TRBV4-1 | few | CASTGTGIPLGNQPQHF | TGCGCCAGCACCGGGACAGGGATCCCGCTGGGCAATCAGCCCCAGCATTTT
TRBD1 | TRBJ1-2 | 16 | TRBV2 | few | CASSLWDRNLDYGYTF | TGTGCCAGCAGCCTGTGGGACAGGAACTTGGACTATGGCTACACCTTC
TRBD2 | TRBJ2-7 | 14 | TRBV28 | NA | CASSLAGGSYEQYF | TGTGCCAGCAGCCTAGCGGGAGGTTCCTACGAGCAGTACTTC
NA | TRBJ2-2 | 16 | TRBV10-3 | NA | CAISEFGSGNTGELFF | TGTGCCATCAGTGAGTTTGGTAGCGGAAACACCGGGGAGCTGTTTTTT
NA | TRBJ2-5 | 13 | TRBV29-1 | few | CSVEGEVGKTQYF | TGCAGCGTTGAGGGGGAGGTCGGGAAGACCCAGTACTTC
NA | TRBJ1-1 | 15 | TRBV5-1 | once | CASTMSAGRNTEAFF | TGCGCCAGCACTATGTCGGCAGGGCGGAACACTGAAGCTTTCTTT
NA | TRBJ1-2 | 15 | TRBV27 | few | CASRPLPGFNYGYTF | TGTGCCAGCAGACCCCTGCCAGGGTTTAACTATGGCTACACCTTC
NA | TRBJ2-7 | 14 | TRBV5-4 | NA | CASSLEGREYEQYF | TGTGCCAGCAGCTTGGAGGGGCGGGAATACGAGCAGTACTTC
TRBD1 | TRBJ2-5 | 12 | TRBV30 | few | CAWSPGGETQYF | TGTGCCTGGAGCCCAGGGGGAGAGACCCAGTACTTC
TRBD1 | TRBJ2-7 | 13 | TRBV28 | NA | CASKAGGFYEQYF | TGTGCCAGCAAGGCAGGGGGTTTCTACGAGCAGTACTTC
TRBD1 | TRBJ2-3 | 15 | TRBV13 | NA | CASSWGQGASDTQYF | TGTGCCAGCAGCTGGGGCCAGGGGGCCTCAGATACGCAGTATTTT
NA | TRBJ1-1 | 15 | TRBV4-3 | NA | CASSQDLVTGTEAFF | TGCGCCAGCAGCCAAGACTTAGTGACGGGCACTGAAGCTTTCTTT
NA | TRBJ1-1 | 16 | TRBV18 | NA | CASSPGTDSGRTGAFF | TGTGCCAGCTCTCCGGGCACGGACAGCGGACGGACCGGGGCTTTCTTT
TRBD1 | TRBJ2-1 | 17 | TRBV29-1 | few | CSVEIATGGFSYNEQFF | TGCAGCGTTGAAATTGCGACAGGGGGATTCTCCTACAATGAGCAGTTCTTC
NA | TRBJ2-5 | 15 | TRBV4-1 | NA | CASSQVGGLQETQYF | TGCGCCAGCAGCCAAGTTGGCGGCCTCCAAGAGACCCAGTACTTC
TRBD1 | TRBJ2-1 | 12 | TRBV19 | few | CASSIRRGEQFF | TGTGCCAGTAGTATCCGCAGGGGGGAGCAGTTCTTC
NA | TRBJ2-7 | 17 | TRBV5-6 | NA | CASSLFYSGRSSYEQYF | TGTGCCAGCAGCTTGTTCTACAGCGGGCGAAGCTCCTACGAGCAGTACTTC
NA | TRBJ1-1 | 14 | TRBV7-8 | NA | CASSLVGRETEAFF | TGTGCCAGCAGCTTAGTAGGCAGGGAAACTGAAGCTTTCTTT
NA | TRBJ1-2 | 13 | TRBV6-1 | NA | CASSVNGQYGYTF | TGTGCCAGCAGTGTGAATGGACAGTATGGCTACACCTTC
NA | TRBJ1-5 | 14 | TRBV7-9 | NA | CASSSTVDNQPQHF | TGTGCCAGCAGCTCGACAGTTGACAATCAGCCCCAGCATTTT
TRBD1 | TRBJ2-7 | 13 | TRBV11-1 | NA | CASSWTGDDEQYF | TGTGCCAGCAGCTGGACAGGGGACGACGAGCAGTACTTC
NA | TRBJ2-7 | 14 | TRBV4-1 | few | CASRPDQGTYEQYF | TGCGCCAGCAGACCCGATCAGGGGACCTACGAGCAGTACTTC
TRBD1 | TRBJ1-5 | 14 | TRBV30 | NA | CAWTPTGYGQPQHF | TGTGCCTGGACCCCGACAGGGTATGGGCAGCCCCAGCATTTT
TRBD2 | TRBJ2-1 | 15 | TRBV6-5 | NA | CASSYGGFGGRAQFF | TGTGCCAGCAGTTACGGCGGGTTCGGCGGGAGGGCGCAGTTCTTC
TRBD2 | TRBJ2-1 | 14 | TRBV9 | NA | CASSVASGHNEQFF | TGTGCCAGCAGCGTAGCTAGCGGACACAATGAGCAGTTCTTC
NA | TRBJ2-7 | 13 | TRBV5-6 | NA | CASSQGPAYEQYF | TGTGCCAGCAGCCAGGGGCCCGCATACGAGCAGTACTTC
TRBD2 | TRBJ2-1 | 17 | TRBV5-6 | few | CASRGLAGEGSYNEQFF | TGTGCCAGCAGGGGACTAGCGGGAGAAGGATCCTACAATGAGCAGTTCTTC
TRBD1 | TRBJ2-3 | 15 | TRBV5-1 | NA | CASSLAAGGSDTQYF | TGCGCCAGCAGCTTAGCGGCAGGGGGTTCAGATACGCAGTATTTT
NA | TRBJ1-1 | 11 | TRBV15 | NA | CATSINTEAFF | TGTGCCACCAGCATAAACACTGAAGCTTTCTTT
NA | TRBJ2-1 | 14 | TRBV7-2 | NA | CASQTGVIYNEQFF | TGTGCCAGTCAAACGGGGGTAATATACAATGAGCAGTTCTTC
NA | TRBJ2-3 | 14 | TRBV27 | NA | CASSLAGLTDTQYF | TGTGCCAGCAGTTTAGCGGGCCTCACAGATACGCAGTATTTT
NA | TRBJ2-5 | 14 | TRBV6-1 | NA | CASSHSTVPETQYF | TGTGCCAGCAGTCACTCGACAGTTCCAGAGACCCAGTACTTC
TRBD1 | TRBJ2-7 | 15 | TRBV4-1 | NA | CASSPRGDRGGEQYF | TGCGCCAGCAGCCCCCGAGGGGACAGGGGGGGCGAGCAGTACTTC
NA | TRBJ2-5 | 15 | TRBV7-9 | NA | CASSLLRLDQETQYF | TGTGCCAGCAGCTTACTAAGACTAGACCAAGAGACCCAGTACTTC
TRBD1 | TRBJ2-6 | 16 | TRBV18 | NA | CASSRGQNSGANVLTF | TGTGCCAGCTCACGGGGACAGAACTCTGGGGCCAACGTCCTGACTTTC
NA | TRBJ2-3 | 16 | TRBV10-1 | once | CASSDRVEGSTDTQYF | TGCGCCAGCAGTGACCGCGTGGAGGGGAGCACAGATACGCAGTATTTT
TRBD1 | TRBJ2-2 | 14 | TRBV2 | NA | CASSGQGYTGELFF | TGTGCCAGCAGCGGACAGGGGTACACCGGGGAGCTGTTTTTT